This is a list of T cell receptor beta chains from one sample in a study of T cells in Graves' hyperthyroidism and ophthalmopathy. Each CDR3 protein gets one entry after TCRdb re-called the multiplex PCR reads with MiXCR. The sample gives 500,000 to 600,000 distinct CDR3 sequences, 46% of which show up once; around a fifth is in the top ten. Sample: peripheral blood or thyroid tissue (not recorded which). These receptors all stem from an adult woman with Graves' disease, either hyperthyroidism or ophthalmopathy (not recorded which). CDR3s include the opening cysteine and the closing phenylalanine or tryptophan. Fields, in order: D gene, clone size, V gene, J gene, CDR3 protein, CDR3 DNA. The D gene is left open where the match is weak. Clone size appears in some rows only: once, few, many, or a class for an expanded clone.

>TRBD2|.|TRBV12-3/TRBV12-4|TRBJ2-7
CASSLASGGRHEQYF
TGTGCCAGCAGTTTAGCGAGCGGGGGTCGCCACGAGCAGTACTTC
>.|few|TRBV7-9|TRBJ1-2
CAQTAAYGYTF
TGTGCTCAGACAGCAGCCTATGGCTACACCTTC
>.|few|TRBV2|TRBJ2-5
CASSEDSEPQYF
TGTGCCAGCAGCGAGGACAGTGAGCCCCAGTACTTC
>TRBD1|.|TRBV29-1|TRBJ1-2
CSVSGTGDVYGYTF
TGCAGCGTCTCGGGCACAGGGGACGTCTATGGCTACACATTC
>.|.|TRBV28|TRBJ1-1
CASSTSTSDTEAFF
TGTGCCAGCAGCACCTCGACGTCGGACACTGAAGCTTTCTTT
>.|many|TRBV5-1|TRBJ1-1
CASSLNVENTEAFF
TGCGCCAGCAGCTTGAACGTCGAGAACACTGAAGCTTTCTTT
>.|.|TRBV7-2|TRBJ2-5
CASSLVGVVETQYF
TGTGCCAGCAGCTTGGTGGGAGTGGTGGAGACCCAGTACTTC
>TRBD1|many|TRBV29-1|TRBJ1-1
CSVGTGGMTEAFF
TGCAGCGTCGGGACAGGGGGTATGACTGAAGCTTTCTTT
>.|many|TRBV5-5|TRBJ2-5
CASSQTTTGWVETQYF
TGTGCCAGCAGCCAGACCACGACAGGATGGGTTGAGACCCAGTACTTC
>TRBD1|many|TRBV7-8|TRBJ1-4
CASSPRQGRVGEKLFF
TGTGCCAGCAGCCCACGACAGGGTCGGGTCGGTGAAAAACTGTTTTTT
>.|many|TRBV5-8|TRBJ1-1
CASSVPQGYTEAFF
TGTGCCAGCAGCGTGCCCCAGGGTTATACTGAAGCTTTCTTT
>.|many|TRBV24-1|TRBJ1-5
CATRTENQPQHF
TGTGCCACGCGGACAGAAAATCAGCCCCAGCATTTT
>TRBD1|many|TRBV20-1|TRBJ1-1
CSLASHRGRTEAFF
TGCAGTCTAGCGTCCCACAGGGGAAGAACTGAAGCTTTCTTT
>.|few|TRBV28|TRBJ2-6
CASSVEIGQRSSGANVLTF
TGTGCCAGCAGTGTGGAAATCGGACAGAGGAGCTCTGGGGCCAACGTCCTGACTTTC
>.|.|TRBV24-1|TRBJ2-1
CATSLRDEQFF
TGTGCCACCAGTCTGCGGGATGAGCAGTTCTTC
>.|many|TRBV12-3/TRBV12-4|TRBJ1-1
CASSQGQGTEAFF
TGTGCCAGCAGCCAAGGGCAGGGAACTGAAGCTTTCTTT
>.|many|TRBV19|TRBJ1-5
CASSTGPLPQHF
TGTGCCAGTAGTACCGGGCCGTTGCCCCAGCATTTT
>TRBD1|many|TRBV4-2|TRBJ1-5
CASSIQGSNQPQHF
TGTGCCAGCAGCATACAGGGGAGCAATCAGCCCCAGCATTTT
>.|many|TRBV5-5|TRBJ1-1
CASSFVGPEAFF
TGTGCCAGCAGCTTTGTGGGCCCTGAAGCTTTCTTT
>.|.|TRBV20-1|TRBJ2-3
CSARAPGGDTQYF
TGCAGTGCTAGAGCCCCAGGGGGGGATACGCAGTATTTT
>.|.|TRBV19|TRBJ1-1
CASSKGVSTEAFF
TGTGCCAGTAGCAAGGGGGTTAGCACTGAAGCTTTCTTT
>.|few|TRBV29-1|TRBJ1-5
CSVESTWRQPQHF
TGCAGCGTTGAGTCGACATGGAGACAGCCCCAGCATTTT
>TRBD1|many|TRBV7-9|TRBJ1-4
CASSPAGTGGSEKLFF
TGTGCCAGCAGCCCAGCCGGGACAGGGGGGAGTGAAAAACTGTTTTTT
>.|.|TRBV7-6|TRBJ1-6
CASSYGVPYNSPLHF
TGTGCCAGCAGTTACGGGGTCCCCTATAATTCACCCCTCCACTTT
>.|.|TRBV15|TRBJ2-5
CATSSLATQETQYF
TGTGCCACCAGCAGCTTAGCGACTCAAGAGACCCAGTACTTC
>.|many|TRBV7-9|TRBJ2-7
CASSLVGLFFEQYF
TGTGCCAGCAGCTTAGTAGGACTATTCTTCGAGCAGTACTTC
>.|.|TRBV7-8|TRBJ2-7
CASSFTPGEHTGELYF
TGTGCCAGCAGCTTCACCCCAGGGGAGCACACCGGGGAGCTGTACTTC
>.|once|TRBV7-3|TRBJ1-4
CASSQNRRLLFF
TGCGCCAGCAGCCAAAATCGGAGGTTGCTGTTTTTT
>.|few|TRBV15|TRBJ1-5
CATSRTGQPQHF
TGTGCCACCAGCAGGACCGGTCAGCCCCAGCATTTT
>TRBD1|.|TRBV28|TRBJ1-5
CASSFRDRRNYSNQPQHF
TGTGCCAGCAGTTTCCGGGACAGGAGAAATTATAGCAATCAGCCCCAGCATTTT
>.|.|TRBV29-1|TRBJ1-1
CSGRGWNTEAFF
TGCAGCGGGAGGGGCTGGAACACTGAAGCTTTCTTT
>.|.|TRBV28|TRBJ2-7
CASTLTGVNEQYF
TGTGCCAGCACCCTTACGGGGGTTAACGAGCAGTACTTC
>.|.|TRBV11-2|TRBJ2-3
CASGLVGRPVADTQYF
TGTGCCAGCGGCTTAGTGGGCCGACCCGTGGCAGATACGCAGTATTTT
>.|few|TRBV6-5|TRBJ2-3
CASSRGGVGDTQYF
TGTGCCAGCAGTCGGGGCGGGGTTGGAGATACGCAGTATTTT
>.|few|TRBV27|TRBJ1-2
CASRQGRDYTF
TGTGCCAGCAGGCAAGGGAGGGACTACACCTTC
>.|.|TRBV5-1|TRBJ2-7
CASSLVSGGVDTQYF
TGCGCCAGCAGCTTGGTTAGCGGAGGGGTAGATACGCAGTACTTC
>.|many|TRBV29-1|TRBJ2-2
CSTSKDRNGELFF
TGCAGCACCTCCAAGGACAGAAACGGGGAGCTGTTTTTT
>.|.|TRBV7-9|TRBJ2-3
CASSPWDSGVGTDTQYF
TGTGCCAGCAGCCCGTGGGACTCCGGAGTGGGCACAGATACGCAGTATTTT
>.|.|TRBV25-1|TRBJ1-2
CASSDARGGNYGYTF
TGTGCCAGCAGTGACGCCAGGGGAGGCAACTATGGCTACACCTTC
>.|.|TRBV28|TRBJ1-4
CASRGSGWMNEKLFF
TGTGCCAGCAGAGGGAGCGGGTGGATGAATGAAAAACTGTTTTTT